These 2 T cell receptor beta chains were all obtained from the same sample, sequenced in a study of blood T cell repertoires in COVID-19. Using immunoSEQ multiplex PCR, the repertoire was profiled, and TCRdb retains in-frame clones only, with some absent. Of about 45,000 clones listed, approximately 80% are singletons. Sequencing input: peripheral blood. These receptors all come from a human donor in a cohort sampled during active COVID-19.

V and J are TRBV30 and TRBJ2-2; perhaps TRBD2 as D (6 bases). Deletions cut 5 bases from V and 4 bases from J, with 14 bases between. The CDR3 extends over 14 amino acids. CDR1 is GTSNPN, CDR2 SVGIG, per germline (reference sequence). CDR3 residues: CAWVRSGPTGELFF. The CDR3 nucleotides are TGTGCCTGGGTTAGGAGCGGGCCCACCGGGGAGCTGTTTTTT.

This rearrangement joins TRBV30 to TRBJ2-5, with a tentative D call TRBD2 (6 bases). This CDR3 is built from 17 residues. Germline CDR1 is GTSNPN and CDR2 is SVGIG (reference sequence). V was shortened by 3 bases and J by 2 bases, with 22 bases between the two germline ends. CDR3 bases: TGTGCCTGGAGCGGGACGACTTCAGCGGGTGGGCAAGAGACCCAGTACTTC. As protein: CAWSGTTSAGGQETQYF.